This T cell receptor (beta chain) was retrieved from a study of siplizumab effects on memory and regulatory T cells. Study-wide points: Siplizumab cultures yielded proliferating Tregs whose suppressive function was not confirmed. Both greater diversity than memory cells and a major contribution to the alloresponse seemed to characterize naive T cells. Alloreactive sequences whose origin lay in unstimulated CD4+ memory cells were significantly reduced by siplizumab. The average Treg-derived proportion among mappable alloreactive CD4+ clones was 68.8% with siplizumab versus 25% to 30% in controls.

This clone was seen just once. The target antigen is unknown. Here immunoSEQ multiplex PCR was the method, and the copy in TCRdb shows in-frame clones only, minus some. The repertoire has 70,000 or so clones, 88% of them found once; the top ten carry more than 1.5%. The TCR sequence derives from a human donor in good health. Sequenced input: Tregs sorted from blood.

The chain's CDR3 is CASSEKFDRPNEKLFF. The DNA for the CDR3 is TGTGCCAGCAGCGAAAAATTCGACAGGCCGAATGAAAAACTGTTTTTT. The genes are TRBV28 and TRBJ1-4; D perhaps matches TRBD1 (6 bases). V was clipped by 6 bases and J by 5 bases, with 19 bases between them. Germline CDR1 reads MDHEN; CDR2 reads SYDVKM. This CDR3 contains 16 residues.